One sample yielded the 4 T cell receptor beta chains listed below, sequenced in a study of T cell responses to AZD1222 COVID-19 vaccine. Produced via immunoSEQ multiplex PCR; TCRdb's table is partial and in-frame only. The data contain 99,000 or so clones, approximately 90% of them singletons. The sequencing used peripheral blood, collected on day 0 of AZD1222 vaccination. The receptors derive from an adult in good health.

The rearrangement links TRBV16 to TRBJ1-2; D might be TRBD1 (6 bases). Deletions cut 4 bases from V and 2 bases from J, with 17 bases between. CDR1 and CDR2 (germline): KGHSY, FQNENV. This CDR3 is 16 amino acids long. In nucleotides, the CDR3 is TGTGCCAGCAGCCCACCCGCGAGGGGGGTCAACTATGGCTACACCTTC. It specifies CASSPPARGVNYGYTF.

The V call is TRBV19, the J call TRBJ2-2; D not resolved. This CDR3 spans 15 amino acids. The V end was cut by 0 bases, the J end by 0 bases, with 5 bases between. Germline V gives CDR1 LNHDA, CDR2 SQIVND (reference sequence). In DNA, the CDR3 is TGTGCCAGTAGTATAGATGGGTCGAACACCGGGGAGCTGTTTTTT. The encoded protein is CASSIDGSNTGELFF.

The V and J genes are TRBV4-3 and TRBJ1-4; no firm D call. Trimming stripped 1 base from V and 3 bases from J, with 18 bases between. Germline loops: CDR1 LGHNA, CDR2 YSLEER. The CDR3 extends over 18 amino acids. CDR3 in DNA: TGCGCCAGCAGCCAAGTGTCCCCCAACGGAAATCCTAATGAAAAACTGTTTTTT. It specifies CASSQVSPNGNPNEKLFF.

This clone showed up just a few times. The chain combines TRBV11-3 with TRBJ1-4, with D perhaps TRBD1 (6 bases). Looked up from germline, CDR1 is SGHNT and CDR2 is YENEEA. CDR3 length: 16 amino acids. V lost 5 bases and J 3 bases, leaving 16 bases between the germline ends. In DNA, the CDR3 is TGTGCCAGCAGCCCGTACAGAGGGGGGCCTAATGAAAAACTGTTTTTT. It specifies CASSPYRGGPNEKLFF.